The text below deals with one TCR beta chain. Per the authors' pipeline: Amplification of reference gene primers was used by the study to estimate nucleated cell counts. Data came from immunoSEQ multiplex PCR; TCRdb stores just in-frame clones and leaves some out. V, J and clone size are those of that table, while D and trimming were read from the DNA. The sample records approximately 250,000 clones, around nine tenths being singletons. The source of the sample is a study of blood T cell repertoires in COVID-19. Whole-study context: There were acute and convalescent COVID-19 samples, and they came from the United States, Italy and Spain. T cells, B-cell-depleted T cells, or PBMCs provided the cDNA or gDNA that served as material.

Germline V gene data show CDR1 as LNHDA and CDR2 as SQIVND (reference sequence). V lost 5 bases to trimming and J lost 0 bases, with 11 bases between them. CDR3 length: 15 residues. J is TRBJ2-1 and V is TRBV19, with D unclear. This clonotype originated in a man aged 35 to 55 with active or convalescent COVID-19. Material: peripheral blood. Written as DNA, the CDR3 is TGTGCCAGTAGTTTTGACTGGAGCTCCTACAATGAGCAGTTCTTC. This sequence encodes CASSFDWSSYNEQFF.